This TCR beta chain was captured by sequencing in a study of cytotoxic CD8 clonotypes in ibrutinib-treated CLL. Study-level information: The patients, about a dozen relapsed/refractory and roughly 15 treatment-naive, included about 17 who were IGHV unmutated. Averaging across samples gave roughly 230,000 productive templates and about 94,000 productive rearrangements. Study observations and caveats: Elevated clonality accompanied ibrutinib response, with a return toward baseline values at progression. Once treatment began, public clonotypes, which were uncommon, contracted or stayed stable.

Sequencing was performed with immunoSEQ multiplex PCR; in TCRdb, only in-frame clones are kept and a portion is missing. The table has some 200,000 clones, around 75% seen once. Germline loops: CDR1 LNHDA, CDR2 SQIVND (reference sequence). This CDR3 region has 16 residues. Germline trimming cut 0 bases from V and 2 bases from J; bases unmatched to any gene: 5. Turning to this clone: Antigen: not known.

The receptor was isolated from a human donor with chronic lymphocytic leukemia. The genes are TRBV19 and TRBJ1-2, with 8 nucleotides matching TRBD1. The source material was PBMCs, sampled after 12 months of ibrutinib treatment. CDR3 protein: CASSIDPWTGNYGYTF. The CDR3 DNA reads as TGTGCCAGTAGTATAGATCCCTGGACAGGGAACTATGGCTACACCTTC.